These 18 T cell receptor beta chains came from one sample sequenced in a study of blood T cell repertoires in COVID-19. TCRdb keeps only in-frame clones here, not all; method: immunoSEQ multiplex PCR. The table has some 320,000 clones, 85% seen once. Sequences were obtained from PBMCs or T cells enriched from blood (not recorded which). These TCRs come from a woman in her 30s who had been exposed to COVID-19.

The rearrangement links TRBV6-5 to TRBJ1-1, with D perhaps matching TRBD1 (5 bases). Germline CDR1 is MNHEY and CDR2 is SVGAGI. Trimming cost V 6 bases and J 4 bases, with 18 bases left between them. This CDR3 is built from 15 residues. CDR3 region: CASRTGVGGITEAFF. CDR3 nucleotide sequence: TGTGCCAGCAGAACAGGTGTCGGCGGCATCACTGAAGCTTTCTTT.

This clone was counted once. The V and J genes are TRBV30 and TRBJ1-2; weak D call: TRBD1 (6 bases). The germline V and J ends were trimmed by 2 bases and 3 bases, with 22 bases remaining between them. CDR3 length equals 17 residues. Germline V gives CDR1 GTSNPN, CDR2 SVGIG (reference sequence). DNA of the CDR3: TGTGCCTGGAGTATATGGGGGCGCGTTAAGTCAGACTATGGCTACACCTTC. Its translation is CAWSIWGRVKSDYGYTF.

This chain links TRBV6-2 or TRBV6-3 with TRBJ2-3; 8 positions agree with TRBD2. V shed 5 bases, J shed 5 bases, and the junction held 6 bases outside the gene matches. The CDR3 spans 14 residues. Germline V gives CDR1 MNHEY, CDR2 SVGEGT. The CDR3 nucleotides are TGTGCCAGCAGTGACACGGGGGGGCGAGATACGCAGTATTTT. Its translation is CASSDTGGRDTQYF.

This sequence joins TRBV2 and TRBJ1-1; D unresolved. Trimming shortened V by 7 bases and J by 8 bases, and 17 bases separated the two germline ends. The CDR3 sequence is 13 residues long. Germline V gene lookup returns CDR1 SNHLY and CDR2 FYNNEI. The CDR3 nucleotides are TGTGCCAGCAACTCGATAGTTTCGGTGGAAGCTTTCTTT. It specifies CASNSIVSVEAFF.

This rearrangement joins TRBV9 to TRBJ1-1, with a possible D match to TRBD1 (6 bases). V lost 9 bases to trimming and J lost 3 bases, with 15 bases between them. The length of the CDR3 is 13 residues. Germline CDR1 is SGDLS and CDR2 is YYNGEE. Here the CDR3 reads CATEQGPYTEAFF. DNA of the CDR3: TGTGCCACAGAGCAGGGGCCTTACACTGAAGCTTTCTTT. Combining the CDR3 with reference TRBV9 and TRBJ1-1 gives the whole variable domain DSGVTQTPKHLITATGQRVTLRCSPRSGDLSVYWYQQSLDQGLQFLIQYYNGEERAKGNILERFSAQQFPDLHSELNLSSLELGDSALYFCATEQGPYTEAFFGQGTRLTVV.

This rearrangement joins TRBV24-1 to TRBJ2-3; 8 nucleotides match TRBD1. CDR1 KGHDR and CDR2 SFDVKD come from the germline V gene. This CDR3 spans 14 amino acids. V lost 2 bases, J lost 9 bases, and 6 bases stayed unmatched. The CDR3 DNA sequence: TGTGCCACCAGTGATTCTAGGACAGGGTACACGCAGTATTTT. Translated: CATSDSRTGYTQYF.

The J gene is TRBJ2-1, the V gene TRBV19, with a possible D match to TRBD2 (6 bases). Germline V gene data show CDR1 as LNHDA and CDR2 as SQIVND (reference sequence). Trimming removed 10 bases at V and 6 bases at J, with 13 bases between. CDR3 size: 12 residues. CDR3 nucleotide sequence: TGTGCCACCACGACTAGATTCAATGAGCAGTTCTTC. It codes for CATTTRFNEQFF.

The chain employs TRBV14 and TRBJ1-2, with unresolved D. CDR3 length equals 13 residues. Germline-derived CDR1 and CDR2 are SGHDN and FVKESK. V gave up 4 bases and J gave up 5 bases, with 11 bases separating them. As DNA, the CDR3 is TGTGCCAGCAGCCCGTTAACAGTGTATGGCTACACCTTC. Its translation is CASSPLTVYGYTF. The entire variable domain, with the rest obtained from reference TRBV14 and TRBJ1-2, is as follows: EAGVTQFPSHSVIEKGQTVTLRCDPISGHDNLYWYRRVMGKEIKFLLHFVKESKQDESGMPNNRFLAERTGGTYSTLKVQPAELEDSGVYFCASSPLTVYGYTFGSGTRLTVV.

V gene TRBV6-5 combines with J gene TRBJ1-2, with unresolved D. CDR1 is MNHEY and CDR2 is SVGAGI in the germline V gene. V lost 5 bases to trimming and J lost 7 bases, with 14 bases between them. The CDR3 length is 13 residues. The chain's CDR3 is CASSLSTVGGYTF. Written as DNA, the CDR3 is TGTGCCAGCAGTCTCAGTACAGTTGGTGGCTACACCTTC.

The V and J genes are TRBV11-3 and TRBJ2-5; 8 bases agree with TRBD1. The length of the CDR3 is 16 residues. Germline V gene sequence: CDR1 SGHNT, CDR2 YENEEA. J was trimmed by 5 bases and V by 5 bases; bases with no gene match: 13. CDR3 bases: TGTGCCAGCAGCACAGGGCGGACAGGGAGATTTGAGACCCAGTACTTC. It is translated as CASSTGRTGRFETQYF.

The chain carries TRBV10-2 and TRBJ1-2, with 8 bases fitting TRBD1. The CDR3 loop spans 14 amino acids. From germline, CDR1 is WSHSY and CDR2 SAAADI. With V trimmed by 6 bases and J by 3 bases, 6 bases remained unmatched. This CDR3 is CASRGQGSYYGYTF. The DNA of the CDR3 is TGCGCCAGCAGAGGACAGGGATCCTACTATGGCTACACCTTC.

Here the CDR3 reads CSAGAGREQYF. The CDR3 DNA follows: TGCAGTGCTGGGGCGGGACGCGAGCAGTACTTC. This rearrangement joins TRBV20-1 to TRBJ2-7; TRBD2 is a possible D gene (6 bases). The CDR3 spans 11 residues. CDR1 DFQATT and CDR2 SNEGSKA come from the germline V gene (reference sequence). V was trimmed by 5 bases and J by 6 bases, leaving 11 bases between them.

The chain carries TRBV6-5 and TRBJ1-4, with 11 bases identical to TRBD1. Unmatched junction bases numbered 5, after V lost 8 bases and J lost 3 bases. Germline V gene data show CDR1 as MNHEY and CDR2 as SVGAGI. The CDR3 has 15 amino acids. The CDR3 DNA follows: TGTGCCAGCCGGACAGGGGGCGTCGCTAATGAAAAACTGTTTTTT. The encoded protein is CASRTGGVANEKLFF.

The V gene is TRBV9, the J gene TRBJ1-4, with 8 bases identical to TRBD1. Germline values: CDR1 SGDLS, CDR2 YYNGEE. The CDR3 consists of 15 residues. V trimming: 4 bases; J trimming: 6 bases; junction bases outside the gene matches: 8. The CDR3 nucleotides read TGTGCCAGCAGCCTGACAGGGGAGAGCTATGAAAAACTGTTTTTT. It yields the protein CASSLTGESYEKLFF.

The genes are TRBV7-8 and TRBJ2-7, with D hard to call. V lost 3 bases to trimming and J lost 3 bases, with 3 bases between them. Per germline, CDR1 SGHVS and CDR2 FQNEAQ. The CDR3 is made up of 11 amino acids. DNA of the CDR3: TGTGCCAGCAGCTTGAGCTACGAGCAGTACTTC. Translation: CASSLSYEQYF.

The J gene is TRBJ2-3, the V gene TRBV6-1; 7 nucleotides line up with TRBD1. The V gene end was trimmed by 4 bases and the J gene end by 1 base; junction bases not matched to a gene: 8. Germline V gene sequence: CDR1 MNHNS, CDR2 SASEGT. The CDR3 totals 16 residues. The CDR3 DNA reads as TGTGCCAGCAGTGCAGAGACAGGGCCCCGCACAGATACGCAGTATTTT. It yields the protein CASSAETGPRTDTQYF.

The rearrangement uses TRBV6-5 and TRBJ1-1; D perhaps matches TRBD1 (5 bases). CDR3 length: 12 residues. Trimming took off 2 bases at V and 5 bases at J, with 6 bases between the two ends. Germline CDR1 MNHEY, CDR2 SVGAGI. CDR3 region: CASSYGGTEAFF. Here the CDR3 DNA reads TGTGCCAGCAGTTACGGGGGGACTGAAGCTTTCTTT.

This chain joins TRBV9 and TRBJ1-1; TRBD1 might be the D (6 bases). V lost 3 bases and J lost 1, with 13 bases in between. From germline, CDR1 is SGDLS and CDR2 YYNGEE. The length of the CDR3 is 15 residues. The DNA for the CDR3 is TGTGCCAGCAGCGGACGAGGGGACAAGAACACTGAAGCTTTCTTT. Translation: CASSGRGDKNTEAFF.